These T cell receptor beta chains were read from a single sample in a study of T cells in Graves' hyperthyroidism and ophthalmopathy. TCRdb re-called the multiplex PCR reads with MiXCR, one entry per CDR3 protein. This table holds more than 350,000 distinct CDR3 sequences, 17% found once. Sequenced sample: blood. These TCRs come from a woman younger than 45 with Graves' hyperthyroidism that later progressed to Graves' ophthalmopathy. Each CDR3 is given with its conserved first and last residue. Each record gives: D gene, J gene, V gene, clone size, CDR3 DNA, CDR3 protein. The D gene is left open where the match is weak. Where a row states a size, it is once, few, many or the class of an expanded clone; other rows omit it.

>-|TRBJ2-7|TRBV3-1|-
TGTGCCAGCAGCCAAGTATATCTAGCCTCGGGTGAGCAGTACTTC
CASSQVYLASGEQYF
>TRBD2|TRBJ2-7|TRBV6-2/TRBV6-3|-
TGTGCCAGCAGTTACTCCTCAACTGGACTAGCGGGAGGGCCCCCTCTCGAGCAGTACTTC
CASSYSSTGLAGGPPLEQYF
>-|TRBJ1-6|TRBV20-1|many
TGCAGTGCTAGAGTTCGGGATGAAGTGGAGGGTTCACCCCTCCACTTT
CSARVRDEVEGSPLHF
>-|TRBJ2-1|TRBV25-1|-
TGTGCCAGCAGACTCAGGGGTCATGAGCAGTTCTTC
CASRLRGHEQFF
>TRBD2|TRBJ2-1|TRBV10-3|many
TGTGCCATCAGTGAGTGGCTAGCGGAGGACAATGAGCAGTTCTTC
CAISEWLAEDNEQFF
>-|TRBJ1-2|TRBV2|many
TGTGCCAGCAGTGAACGACAGGTCTATGGCTACACCTTC
CASSERQVYGYTF
>TRBD2|TRBJ2-5|TRBV24-1|-
TGTGCCACCAGTGATAGGGCTAGCGGGAGTAGCGAGACCCAGTACTTC
CATSDRASGSSETQYF
>-|TRBJ2-3|TRBV30|few
TGTGCCTGGAATGGACTATTAATGGATACGCAGTATTTT
CAWNGLLMDTQYF
>-|TRBJ2-7|TRBV6-1|few
TGTGCCAGCAGAGTGACATACTCCAGTTCCGAGCAGTACTTC
CASRVTYSSSEQYF
>-|TRBJ2-1|TRBV24-1|-
TGTGCCACCAGTGATTTGGGGTATACCGATGAGCAGTTCTTC
CATSDLGYTDEQFF
>-|TRBJ2-1|TRBV30|-
TGTGCCTGGGCCGACTACAATGAGCAGTTCTTC
CAWADYNEQFF
>-|TRBJ2-1|TRBV20-1|many
TGCAGTGCGACAAACCCGGGACCCTTAGGCGATGAGCAGTTCTTC
CSATNPGPLGDEQFF
>-|TRBJ1-2|TRBV29-1|-
TGCAGCGTTGAAAAGGGTAGCCCCAACTATGGCTACACCTTC
CSVEKGSPNYGYTF
>-|TRBJ2-7|TRBV5-4|many
TGTGCCAGCAGCGGGGGACTGACCTACGAGCAGTACTTC
CASSGGLTYEQYF
>TRBD2|TRBJ2-4|TRBV28|few
TGTGCCAGCTCACCCCCGACTAGCGGACTACCTCTAGCCAAAAACATTCAGTACTTC
CASSPPTSGLPLAKNIQYF
>-|TRBJ2-7|TRBV7-9|many
TGTGCCAGCAGCTTAGTGACAAACGAGCAGTACTTC
CASSLVTNEQYF
>-|TRBJ2-1|TRBV30|-
TGTGCCTGGAGTGCTGACAATGAGCAGTTCTTC
CAWSADNEQFF
>-|TRBJ2-5|TRBV28|many
TGTGCCAGCACGCGAATATACCAAGAGACCCAGTACTTC
CASTRIYQETQYF